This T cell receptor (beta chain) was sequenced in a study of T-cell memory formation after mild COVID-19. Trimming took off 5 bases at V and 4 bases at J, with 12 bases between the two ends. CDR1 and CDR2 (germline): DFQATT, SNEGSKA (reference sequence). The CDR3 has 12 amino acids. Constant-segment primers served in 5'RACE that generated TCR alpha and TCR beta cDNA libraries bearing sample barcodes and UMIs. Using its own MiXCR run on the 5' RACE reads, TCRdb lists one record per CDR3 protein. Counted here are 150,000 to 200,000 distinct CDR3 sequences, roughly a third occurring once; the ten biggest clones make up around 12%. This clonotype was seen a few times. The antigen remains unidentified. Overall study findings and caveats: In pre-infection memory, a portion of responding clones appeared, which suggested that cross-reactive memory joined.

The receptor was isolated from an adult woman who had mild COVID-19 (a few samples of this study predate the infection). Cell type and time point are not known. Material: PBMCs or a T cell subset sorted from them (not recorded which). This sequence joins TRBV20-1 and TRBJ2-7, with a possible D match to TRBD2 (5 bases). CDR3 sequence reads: CSARLAVYEQYF. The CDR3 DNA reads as TGCAGTGCTCGTCTAGCTGTTTACGAGCAGTACTTC.